The clone carrying this T cell receptor (beta chain) occurred a few times. Participants' reported clinical history set cohort assignment. CDR1 is MNHEY, CDR2 SVGAGI, per germline. This CDR3 comprises 15 residues. J lost 3 bases, V lost 8 bases, and 5 bases had no gene match. The source of the sample is a study of blood T cell repertoires in COVID-19. The wider study: Collection of acute and convalescent COVID-19 samples took place in the United States, Italy and Spain. PBMCs, B-cell-depleted T cells, or T cells were the source of the cDNA or gDNA that made up the material.

The assay was immunoSEQ multiplex PCR, and TCRdb's table has in-frame clones only and misses some. The table shows around 300,000 clones, with 85% to 90% occurring only once. This sequence was found in a woman aged 18-30 years who had recovered from COVID-19. Sequencing was performed on PBMCs or T cells enriched from blood (not recorded which). V gene TRBV6-5 combines with J gene TRBJ2-5; 14 bases agree with TRBD2. For the CDR3, the DNA is TGTGCCAGCTCGCCGGGACTAGCGGGGGAAGAGACCCAGTACTTC. Translated, it gives CASSPGLAGEETQYF.